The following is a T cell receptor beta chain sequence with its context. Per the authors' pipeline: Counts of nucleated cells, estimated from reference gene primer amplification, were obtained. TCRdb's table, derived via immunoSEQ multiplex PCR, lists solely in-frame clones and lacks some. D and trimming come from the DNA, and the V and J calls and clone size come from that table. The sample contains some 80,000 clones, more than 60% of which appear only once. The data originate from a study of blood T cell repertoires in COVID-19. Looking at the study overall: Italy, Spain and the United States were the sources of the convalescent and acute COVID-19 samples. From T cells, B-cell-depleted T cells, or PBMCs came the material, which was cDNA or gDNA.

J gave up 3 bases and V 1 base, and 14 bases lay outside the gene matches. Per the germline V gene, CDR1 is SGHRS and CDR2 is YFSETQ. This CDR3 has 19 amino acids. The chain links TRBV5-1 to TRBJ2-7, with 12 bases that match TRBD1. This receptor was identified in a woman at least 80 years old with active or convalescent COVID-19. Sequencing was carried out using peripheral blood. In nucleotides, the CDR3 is TGCGCCAGCAGCTTGTTCGCAAATTCGGGGACAGGGGGCTTCTACGAGCAGTACTTC. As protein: CASSLFANSGTGGFYEQYF.